What follows describes a single TCR beta chain. The specificity of this receptor is unknown. No much larger clonotype is one base removed from it; base qualities were not supplied. According to the germline V gene, CDR1 reads SGHTA and CDR2 reads FQGTGA. Trimming accounts for 1 base at V and 4 bases at J, while the number of junction bases matched to no gene is 3. From cysteine to phenylalanine, the CDR3 is 14 amino acids long. CDR3 DNA only is kept here, 42 bases in frame from base 1. These data belong to a study of vaccination and CD4 T cells after COVID-19 (dated by TCRdb to between 2020 and 2023). In the study overall: Convalescent patients had a positive SARS-CoV-2 result on nasal swab PCR, and of these patients, about ten had mild disease and one had severe disease. The spike-specific CD4+ TCR repertoire was compared before and after mRNA vaccination in approximately 9 COVID-19 convalescent patients and a handful of infection-naive healthy vaccine recipients. As controls, cultures received a CEFX viral epitope pool (the positive control), an HIV-1 Nef peptide pool (the negative control), or no peptide at all. The convalescent cohort comprised six males and four females, including two Hispanic individuals, seven Caucasians, two Asians and one multiracial person. Post-vaccine blood samples were taken a median of around 70 days after the second vaccine dose, with a range of about 13 to 250 days. Culture stimuli were overlapping spike peptide pools from SARS-CoV-2 and from the common cold coronaviruses HCoV-NL63, HCoV-OC43 and HCoV-229E. Post-COVID blood samples were collected from convalescent patients a median of approximately 100 days after diagnosis, with a range of about 30 to 161 days. Participants got two doses of the Pfizer-BioNTech BNT162b2 vaccine (n=8) or two doses of the Moderna mRNA-1273 vaccine (n=2).

The paper's findings and limits, for the study overall: The median number of SARS-CoV-2-reactive clonotypes rose from 20 to 25 after infection to a few dozen after vaccination, but the change was not significant. In convalescent patients, nearly all vaccine-specific clones (304 of 307) were found to be mono-reactive for SARS-CoV-2 spike rather than cross-reactive with common cold coronaviruses. Among convalescent patients, a median about 86% of the SARS-CoV-2-reactive clones seen after vaccination appeared only after vaccination, which suggests priming specific to the vaccine. Only a relatively small number of convalescent patients were included in the study, and early timepoints following natural infection were not analyzed.

The sample's treatment or condition label is to be understood as: roughly 11-day PBMC culture with coronavirus spike peptide pools or control peptides (ViraFEST assay). The ViraFEST assay, used in the study, expanded antigen-specific T cells with peptide pools and then identified the expanded clonotypes through TCR sequencing. The convalescent patients' positive SARS-CoV-2 PCR tests were from March to December 2020, which was before the Alpha, Beta and Delta variants emerged in the United States. Each well held roughly 2.2 million PBMCs cultured in IMDM containing roughly 5% human AB serum and about 10 IU/ml IL-2, with 9 to 10 ug/ml peptide pools added. Half of the culture medium was replaced with fresh IL-2-containing medium on days 3 and 7. Once the cells had been in culture for ten to eleven days, the EasySep CD4+ T cell isolation kit was used to isolate CD4+ T cells by negative selection. Ficoll-Paque Plus gradient centrifugation was used to isolate PBMCs from whole blood, and the isolated PBMCs were then either used fresh or cryopreserved at -140C. In general, triplicate wells were set up for every culture condition.

Receptor libraries were prepared by PCR. DNA from cultured CD4+ T cells underwent TCR sequencing with the Oncomine TCR Beta short-read assay at the Johns Hopkins FTIC core. Genomic DNA was extracted from the cultured CD4+ T cells with the QIAamp micro DNA kit. Oncomine TCR Beta libraries from cultured CD4+ T cells were pooled with unique dual indexes and sequenced on an Illumina iSeq 100. On the study's bioinformatics: Non-productive sequences were removed, and CDR3s not starting with C, not ending with F or W, or shorter than 7 amino acids were discarded. Antigen-specific clonotypes were identified with the MANAFEST web application by comparing peptide-stimulated wells with reference and other culture wells. For a clone to be called positive, the clone needed an FDR below 0.05, an odds ratio above 5, and a productive frequency above 0.1% in at least two of three replicate wells. Cross-reactive clonotypes were defined as significantly expanded in both SARS-CoV-2 spike wells and at least one common cold coronavirus spike condition. Levenshtein distances (stringdist) and unrooted phylogenetic trees (ape) in R version 3.6.1 were used to assess CDR3 homology. TCRdb applied fastp at Q25 and MiXCR to the public reads, then kept only in-frame beta chains. Each CDR3 protein appears once, grouped with its most common genes and DNA. Clone size and V and J calls follow TCRdb, not the original study. For this sample there are about 11,000 distinct CDR3 sequences; around 53% appear just once. The ten biggest clones cover approximately 12% of the sample.

The specimen sequenced was CD4+ T cells from blood, cultured in vitro. The source of this sequence is a human donor who had recovered from COVID-19. This sequence uses TRBV7-3 and TRBJ2-7, with TRBD1 identical over 8 junction bases. In nucleotide form, the sequence is TGTGCCAGCAGCTTAAACGGACAGGGTTACGAGCAGTACTTC. Translated, this gives CASSLNGQGYEQYF. The full variable domain, with segments outside the CDR3 supplied by the reference TRBV7-3 and TRBJ2-7 proteins, appears as GAGVSQTPSNKVTEKGKYVELRCDPISGHTALYWYRQSLGQGPEFLIYFQGTGAADDSGLPNDRFFAVRPEGSVSTLKIQRTERGDSAVYLCASSLNGQGYEQYFGPGTRLTVT.